The present TCR beta chain was sequenced within a study of T cell responses to AZD1222 COVID-19 vaccine. Generated by immunoSEQ multiplex PCR, the TCRdb table keeps only in-frame clones and is missing some. The sample yields some 130,000 clones, approximately 84% seen once. From germline, CDR1 is SGHDT and CDR2 YYEEEE. V lost 1 base to trimming and J lost 5 bases, with 15 bases between them. The CDR3 extends over 15 amino acids. This material consisted of peripheral blood, taken on day 0 of AZD1222 vaccination. This clonotype was sampled from an adult in good health. The V and J genes are TRBV5-6 and TRBJ1-2; D gene uncertain. CDR3 sequence (DNA): TGTGCCAGCAGCTTGAGTCTTGGGGAAGAGTATGGCTACACCTTC. This encodes CASSLSLGEEYGYTF. The complete variable domain, with remaining parts taken from reference TRBV5-6 and TRBJ1-2, reads DAGVTQSPTHLIKTRGQQVTLRCSPKSGHDTVSWYQQALGQGPQFIFQYYEEEERQRGNFPDRFSGHQFPNYSSELNVNALLLGDSALYLCASSLSLGEEYGYTFGSGTRLTVV.